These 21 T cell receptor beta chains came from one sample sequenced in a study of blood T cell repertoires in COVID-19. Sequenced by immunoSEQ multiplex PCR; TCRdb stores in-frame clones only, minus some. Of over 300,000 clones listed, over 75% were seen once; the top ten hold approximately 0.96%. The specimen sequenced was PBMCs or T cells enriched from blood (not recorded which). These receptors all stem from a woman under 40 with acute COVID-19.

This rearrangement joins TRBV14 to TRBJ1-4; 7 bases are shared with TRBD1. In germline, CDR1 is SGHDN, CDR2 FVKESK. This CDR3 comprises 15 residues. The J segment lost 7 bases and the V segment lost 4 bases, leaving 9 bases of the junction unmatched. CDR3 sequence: CASSPRTGGIEKLFF. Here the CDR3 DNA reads TGTGCCAGCAGCCCGCGGACAGGAGGAATTGAAAAACTGTTTTTT.

CDR3 residues: CASSFLTEAFF. CDR3 DNA: TGTGCCAGCAGCTTTCTTACTGAAGCTTTCTTT. The chain carries TRBV7-2 and TRBJ1-1; no clear D gene. Germline V gene data show CDR1 as SGHTA and CDR2 as FQGNSA. Trimming took off 3 bases at V and 5 bases at J, with 4 bases between the two ends. The CDR3 sequence is 11 residues long.

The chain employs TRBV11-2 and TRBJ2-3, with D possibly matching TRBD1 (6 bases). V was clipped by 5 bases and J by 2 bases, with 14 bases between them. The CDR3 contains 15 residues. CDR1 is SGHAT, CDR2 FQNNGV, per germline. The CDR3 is CASSPGTSLTDTQYF. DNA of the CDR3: TGTGCCAGCAGCCCAGGGACAAGCCTCACAGATACGCAGTATTTT.

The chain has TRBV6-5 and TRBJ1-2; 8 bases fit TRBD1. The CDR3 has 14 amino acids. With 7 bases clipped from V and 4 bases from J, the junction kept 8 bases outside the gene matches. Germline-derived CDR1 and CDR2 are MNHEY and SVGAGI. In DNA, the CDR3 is TGTGCCAGCACTCTCCAGGGGGCTGTCTATGGCTACACCTTC. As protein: CASTLQGAVYGYTF.

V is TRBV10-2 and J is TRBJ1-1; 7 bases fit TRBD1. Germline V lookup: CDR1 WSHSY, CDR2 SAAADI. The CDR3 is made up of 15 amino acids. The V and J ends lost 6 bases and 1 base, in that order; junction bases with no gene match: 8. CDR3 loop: CASSDRVGANTEAFF. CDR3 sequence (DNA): TGCGCCAGCAGCGACAGGGTAGGAGCGAACACTGAAGCTTTCTTT.

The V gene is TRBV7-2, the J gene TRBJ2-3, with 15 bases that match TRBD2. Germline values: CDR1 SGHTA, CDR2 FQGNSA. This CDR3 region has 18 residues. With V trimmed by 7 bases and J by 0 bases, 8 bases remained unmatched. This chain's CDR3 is CASTRTSGGDYSTDTQYF. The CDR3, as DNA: TGTGCCAGCACCCGGACTAGCGGGGGGGATTATAGCACAGATACGCAGTATTTT. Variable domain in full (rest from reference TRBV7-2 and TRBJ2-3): GAGVSQSPSNKVTEKGKDVELRCDPISGHTALYWYRQSLGQGLEFLIYFQGNSAPDKSGLPSDRFSAERTGGSVSTLTIQRTQQEDSAVYLCASTRTSGGDYSTDTQYFGPGTRLTVL.

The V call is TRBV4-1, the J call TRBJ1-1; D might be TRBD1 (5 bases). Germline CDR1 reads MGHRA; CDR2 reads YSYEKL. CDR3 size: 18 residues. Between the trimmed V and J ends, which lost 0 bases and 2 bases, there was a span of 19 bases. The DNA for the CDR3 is TGCGCCAGCAGCCAAGATTTGGCAGGGAAAGAGAAAAACACTGAAGCTTTCTTT. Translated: CASSQDLAGKEKNTEAFF.

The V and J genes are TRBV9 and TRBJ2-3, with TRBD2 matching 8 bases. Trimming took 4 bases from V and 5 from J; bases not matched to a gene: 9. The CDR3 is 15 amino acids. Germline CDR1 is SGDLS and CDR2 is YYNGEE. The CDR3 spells CASSLSGAPGDTQYF. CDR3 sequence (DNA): TGTGCCAGCAGCCTTAGCGGGGCCCCGGGAGATACGCAGTATTTT. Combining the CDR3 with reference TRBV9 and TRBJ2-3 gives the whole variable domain DSGVTQTPKHLITATGQRVTLRCSPRSGDLSVYWYQQSLDQGLQFLIQYYNGEERAKGNILERFSAQQFPDLHSELNLSSLELGDSALYFCASSLSGAPGDTQYFGPGTRLTVL.

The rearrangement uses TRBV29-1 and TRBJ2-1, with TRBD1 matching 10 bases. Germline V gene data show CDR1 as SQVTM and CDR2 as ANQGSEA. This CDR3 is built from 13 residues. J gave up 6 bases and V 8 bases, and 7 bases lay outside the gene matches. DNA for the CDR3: TGCAGCCCCCTCCGGACAGGGGGCAATGAGCAGTTCTTC. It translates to CSPLRTGGNEQFF.

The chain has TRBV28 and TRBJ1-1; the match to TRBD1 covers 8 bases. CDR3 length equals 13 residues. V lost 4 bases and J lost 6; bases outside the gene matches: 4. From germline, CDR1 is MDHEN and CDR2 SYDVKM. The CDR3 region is CASSYTGQAEAFF. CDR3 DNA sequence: TGTGCCAGCAGTTATACGGGACAGGCTGAAGCTTTCTTT.

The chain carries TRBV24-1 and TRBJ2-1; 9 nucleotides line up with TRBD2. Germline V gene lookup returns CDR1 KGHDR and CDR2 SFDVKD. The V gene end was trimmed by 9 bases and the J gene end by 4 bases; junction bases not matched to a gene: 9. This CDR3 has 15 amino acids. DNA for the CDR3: TGTGCCACCGAGTCACAGCGGGGGGTATACAATGAGCAGTTCTTC. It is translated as CATESQRGVYNEQFF.

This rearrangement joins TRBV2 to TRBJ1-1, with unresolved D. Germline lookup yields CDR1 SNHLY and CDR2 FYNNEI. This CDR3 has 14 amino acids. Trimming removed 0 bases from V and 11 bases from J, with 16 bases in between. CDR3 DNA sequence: TGTGCCAGCAGTGAAGCCCGTGGGAGAACAGAGGCTTTCTTT. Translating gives CASSEARGRTEAFF.

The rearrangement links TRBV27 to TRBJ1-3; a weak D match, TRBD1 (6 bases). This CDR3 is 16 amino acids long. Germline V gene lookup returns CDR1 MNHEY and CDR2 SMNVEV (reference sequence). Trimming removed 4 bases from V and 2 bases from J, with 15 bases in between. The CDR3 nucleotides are TGTGCCAGCAGTTCGACAATAAACAGGGCTGGAAACACCATATATTTT. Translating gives CASSSTINRAGNTIYF.

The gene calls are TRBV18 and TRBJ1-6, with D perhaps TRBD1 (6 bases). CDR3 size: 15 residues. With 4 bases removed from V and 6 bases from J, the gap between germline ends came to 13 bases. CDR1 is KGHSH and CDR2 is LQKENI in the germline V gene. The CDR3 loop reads CASSLRQAINSPLHF. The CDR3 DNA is TGTGCCAGCTCACTAAGACAGGCGATTAATTCACCCCTCCACTTT.

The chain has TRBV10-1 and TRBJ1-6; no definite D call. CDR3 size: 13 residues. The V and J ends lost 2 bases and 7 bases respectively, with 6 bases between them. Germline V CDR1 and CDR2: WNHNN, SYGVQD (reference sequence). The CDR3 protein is CASSEIANSPLHF. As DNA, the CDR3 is TGCGCCAGCAGTGAGATAGCCAATTCACCCCTCCACTTT.

CDR3 nucleotide sequence: TGTGCCAGCAGCCAGGGCGGGACAGGGCTTGAAGCTTTCTTT. It encodes CASSQGGTGLEAFF. This chain uses TRBV5-4 with TRBJ1-1, with 9 bases aligning to TRBD1. The CDR3 extends over 14 amino acids. From germline, CDR1 is SGHNT and CDR2 YYREEE (reference sequence). After removal of 4 bases from V and 7 bases from J, the junction contained 8 bases not matched to a gene.

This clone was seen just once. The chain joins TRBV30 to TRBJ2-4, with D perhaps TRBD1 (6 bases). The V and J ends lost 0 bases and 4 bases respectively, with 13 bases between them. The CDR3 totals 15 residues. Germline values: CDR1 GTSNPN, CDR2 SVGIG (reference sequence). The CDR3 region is CAWSVGGKRKNIQYF. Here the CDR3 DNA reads TGTGCCTGGAGTGTAGGGGGAAAGAGGAAAAACATTCAGTACTTC.

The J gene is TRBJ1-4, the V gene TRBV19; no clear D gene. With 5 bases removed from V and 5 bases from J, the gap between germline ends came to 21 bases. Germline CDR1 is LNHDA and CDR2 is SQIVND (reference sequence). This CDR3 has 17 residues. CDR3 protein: CASSLPRGLSVNEKLFF. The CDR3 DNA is TGTGCCAGTAGTCTCCCGAGAGGGCTGTCTGTGAATGAAAAACTGTTTTTT.

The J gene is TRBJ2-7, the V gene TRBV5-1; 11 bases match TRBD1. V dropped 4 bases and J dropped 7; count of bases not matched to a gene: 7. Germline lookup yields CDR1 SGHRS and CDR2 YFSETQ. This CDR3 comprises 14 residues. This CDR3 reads CASSIGQGADEQYF. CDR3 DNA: TGCGCCAGCAGCATAGGACAGGGGGCGGATGAGCAGTACTTC.

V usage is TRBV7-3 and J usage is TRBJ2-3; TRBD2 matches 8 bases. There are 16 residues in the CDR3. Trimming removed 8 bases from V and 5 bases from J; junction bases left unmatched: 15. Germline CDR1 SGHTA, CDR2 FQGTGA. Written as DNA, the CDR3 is TGTGCCAGCCCACCGCCGAGCGGGGGTGGGGGAGATACGCAGTATTTT. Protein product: CASPPPSGGGGDTQYF. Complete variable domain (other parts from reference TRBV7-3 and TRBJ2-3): GAGVSQTPSNKVTEKGKYVELRCDPISGHTALYWYRQSLGQGPEFLIYFQGTGAADDSGLPNDRFFAVRPEGSVSTLKIQRTERGDSAVYLCASPPPSGGGGDTQYFGPGTRLTVL.

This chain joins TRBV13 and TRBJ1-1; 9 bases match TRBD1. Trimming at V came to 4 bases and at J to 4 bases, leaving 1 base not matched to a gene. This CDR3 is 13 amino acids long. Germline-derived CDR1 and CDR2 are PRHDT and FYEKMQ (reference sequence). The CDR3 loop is CASSSDRGTEAFF. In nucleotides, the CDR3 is TGTGCCAGCAGCTCGGACAGGGGCACTGAAGCTTTCTTT. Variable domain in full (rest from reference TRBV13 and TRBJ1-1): AAGVIQSPRHLIKEKRETATLKCYPIPRHDTVYWYQQGPGQDPQFLISFYEKMQSDKGSIPDRFSAQQFSDYHSELNMSSLELGDSALYFCASSSDRGTEAFFGQGTRLTVV.